This T cell receptor beta chain derives from a study of technical replicates of blood from several donors. Sequencing was performed with immunoSEQ multiplex PCR; in TCRdb, only in-frame clones are kept and a portion is missing. Of more than 65,000 clones detected, around 96% appear once; the ten largest clones hold approximately 0.3%. Per the germline V gene, CDR1 is SEHNR and CDR2 is FQNEAQ (reference sequence). With V trimmed by 1 base and J by 3 bases, 3 bases remained unmatched. The CDR3 is 16 residues long. This TCR was recovered from a human donor in good health. Sequenced material: T cells isolated from PBMCs. The J gene is TRBJ2-1, the V gene TRBV7-9; TRBD2 agrees at 10 bases. CDR3 sequence: CASSLDGLAVYNEQFF. For the CDR3, the DNA is TGTGCCAGCAGCTTAGATGGACTAGCGGTCTACAATGAGCAGTTCTTC. Supplemented by reference TRBV7-9 and TRBJ2-1, the full variable domain reads DTGVSQNPRHKITKRGQNVTFRCDPISEHNRLYWYRQTLGQGPEFLTYFQNEAQLEKSRLLSDRFSAERPKGSFSTLEIQRTEQGDSAMYLCASSLDGLAVYNEQFFGPGTRLTVL.